The next 21 T cell receptor beta chains were all read from a single sample in a study of shared clonotypes between healthy human individuals. Sequencing used immunoSEQ multiplex PCR; TCRdb keeps in-frame clones, though not all of them. Of around 530,000 clones detected, around 77% appear once; the ten largest clones hold 9.5% to 15%. The sequenced material came from PBMCs. The receptors come from a woman aged 40 to 50 in good health. Some clones in this sample may be carry-over from other donors' samples.

This chain joins TRBV5-1 and TRBJ2-1; 7 positions agree with TRBD1. The CDR3 covers 16 residues. Germline CDR1 SGHRS, CDR2 YFSETQ. The ends lost 2 bases at V and 9 bases at J; junction bases unmatched: 14. The CDR3 region is CASSFLPQGTRTEQFF. CDR3 nucleotide sequence: TGCGCCAGCAGCTTCCTGCCACAGGGGACACGCACTGAGCAGTTCTTC.

V usage is TRBV28 and J usage is TRBJ2-7, with 8 positions matching TRBD1. The CDR3 is made up of 16 amino acids. Germline trimming cut 9 bases from V and 1 base from J; bases unmatched to any gene: 14. The germline CDR1 and CDR2 sequences are MDHEN and SYDVKM. CDR3 bases: TGTGCCAGTATACCAACCCCGGGACAGGATTCCTACGAGCAGTACTTC. Translated, it gives CASIPTPGQDSYEQYF.

This clone was counted a few times. The chain couples TRBV7-2 to TRBJ2-5; D not certain. This CDR3 contains 13 residues. Germline V lookup: CDR1 SGHTA, CDR2 FQGNSA. Deletions cut 3 bases from V and 2 bases from J, with 7 bases between. CDR3 sequence (DNA): TGTGCCAGCAGCTTGTCGATTCAAGAGACCCAGTACTTC. Its translation: CASSLSIQETQYF.

The chain uses TRBV13 and TRBJ2-2, with TRBD2 matching over 11 bases. Trimming cost V 0 bases and J 5 bases; bases outside gene matches: 5. The CDR3 is made up of 17 amino acids. CDR1 is PRHDT, CDR2 FYEKMQ, per germline (reference sequence). The CDR3 nucleotides read TGTGCCAGCAGCTTAGGCGGACTAGCGGGTGGTACCGGGGAGCTGTTTTTT. It is translated as CASSLGGLAGGTGELFF.

V gene TRBV7-3 combines with J gene TRBJ2-5, with D perhaps TRBD1 (5 bases). The CDR3 runs to 14 residues. Trimming cost V 5 bases and J 5 bases, with 15 bases left between them. From germline, CDR1 is SGHTA and CDR2 FQGTGA. CDR3 sequence: CASSPDAGYETQYF. CDR3 coding DNA: TGTGCCAGCAGCCCGGACGCAGGGTATGAGACCCAGTACTTC.

This sequence joins TRBV29-1 and TRBJ1-3, with TRBD1 matching 8 bases. Per germline, CDR1 SQVTM and CDR2 ANQGSEA. The CDR3 is 13 residues long. With 4 bases clipped from V and 4 bases from J, the junction kept 3 bases outside the gene matches. The CDR3 sequence: CSVARTGGNTIYF. CDR3 nucleotides: TGCAGCGTTGCCCGGACAGGGGGAAACACCATATATTTT.

V and J are TRBV7-9 and TRBJ2-1; D ambiguous. There are 15 residues in the CDR3. The V gene's germline CDR1 is SEHNR and CDR2 FQNEAQ (reference sequence). V was cut by 5 bases and J by 1 base, with 12 bases left in between. As DNA, the CDR3 is TGTGCCAGCAGCATGACCGCGGAGTCCTACAATGAGCAGTTCTTC. Translation gives CASSMTAESYNEQFF.

The CDR3 region has the DNA TGTGCCAGCTCCCCTCCCCGGCCCTCCTACGAGCAGTACTTC. Translation gives CASSPPRPSYEQYF. V gene TRBV18 combines with J gene TRBJ2-7; D gene unclear. V lost 6 bases and J lost 0, with 12 bases in between. This CDR3 spans 14 amino acids. The germline V gene has CDR1 KGHSH and CDR2 LQKENI.

The chain couples TRBV7-2 to TRBJ2-7; 8 nucleotides agree with TRBD2. This CDR3 comprises 15 residues. V dropped 4 bases and J dropped 4; count of bases not matched to a gene: 9. Germline V CDR1 and CDR2: SGHTA, FQGNSA. This CDR3 is CASSYQAGEGYEQYF. In DNA form, the CDR3 reads TGTGCCAGCAGCTACCAAGCGGGAGAGGGGTACGAGCAGTACTTC.

The gene calls are TRBV27 and TRBJ2-3, with D hard to call. CDR1 is MNHEY, CDR2 SMNVEV, per germline (reference sequence). CDR3 length: 15 residues. The V and J ends lost 2 bases and 0 bases respectively, with 9 bases between them. CDR3 residues: CASSLGGWSTDTQYF. The CDR3 DNA follows: TGTGCCAGCAGTTTAGGTGGTTGGAGCACAGATACGCAGTATTTT.

This clone came up once. Since a far larger clone is one base different, this is likely a read error. The chain joins TRBV6-1 to TRBJ2-3, with 12 bases lining up with TRBD2. This CDR3 is built from 15 residues. Trimming removed 6 bases from V and 0 bases from J; junction bases left unmatched: 1. From germline, CDR1 is MNHNS and CDR2 SASEGT. Here the CDR3 reads CASRGTSGSTDTQYF. DNA for the CDR3: TGTGCCAGCAGAGGGACTAGCGGGAGCACAGATACGCAGTATTTT.

This chain links TRBV30 with TRBJ1-2; 7 bases are a match to TRBD1. The CDR3 covers 13 residues. Germline V CDR1 and CDR2: GTSNPN, SVGIG (reference sequence). V lost 3 bases and J lost 3; bases outside the gene matches: 4. CDR3 nucleotides: TGTGCCTGGAGGTCGGGACAGTACTATGGCTACACCTTC. Protein: CAWRSGQYYGYTF.

This clone was found a few times. The sample holds other DNA sequences that translate to the same CDR3. The chain couples TRBV2 to TRBJ1-5, with D unclear. The germline V and J ends were trimmed by 3 bases and 5 bases, with 8 bases remaining between them. Germline values: CDR1 SNHLY, CDR2 FYNNEI. CDR3 length: 13 residues. CDR3 nucleotides: TGTGCCAGCAGTGAGGGAAGGGATCAGCCCCAGCATTTT. This translates into CASSEGRDQPQHF. Full variable domain (outside the CDR3, taken from reference TRBV2 and TRBJ1-5): EPEVTQTPSHQVTQMGQEVILRCVPISNHLYFYWYRQILGQKVEFLVSFYNNEISEKSEIFDDQFSVERPDGSNFTLKIRSTKLEDSAMYFCASSEGRDQPQHFGDGTRLSIL.

About this clone itself: A read error likely explains this, since a far larger clone differs by one base. The chain links TRBV4-2 to TRBJ2-7; the D is unclear. CDR1 and CDR2 from the germline V gene are LGHNA and YNFKEQ. The V end lost 4 bases, the J end lost 1 base, and 11 bases lay between the germline ends. The CDR3 loop spans 14 amino acids. CDR3 loop: CASSPTRTSYEQYF. The CDR3 region has the DNA TGTGCCAGCAGCCCGACACGAACTTCCTACGAGCAGTACTTC.

This chain connects TRBV6-6 to TRBJ2-2; D is unresolved. This CDR3 contains 14 residues. Germline lookup yields CDR1 MNHNY and CDR2 SVGAGI (reference sequence). The germline V and J ends were trimmed by 0 bases and 3 bases, with 5 bases remaining between them. The CDR3 DNA sequence: TGTGCCAGCAGTTACTCCCAAGACACCGGGGAGCTGTTTTTT. This encodes CASSYSQDTGELFF.

This clone was counted at least ten times. This chain uses TRBV30 with TRBJ2-1, with 15 bases identical to TRBD2. Losses at the gene ends were 5 bases for V and 8 bases for J; bases not matched to a gene: 4. Germline V lookup: CDR1 GTSNPN, CDR2 SVGIG (reference sequence). The CDR3 is 14 residues long. This CDR3 reads CAWGLAGGFYEQFF. Here the CDR3 DNA reads TGTGCCTGGGGACTAGCGGGAGGGTTTTATGAGCAGTTCTTC. Complete variable domain (other parts from reference TRBV30 and TRBJ2-1): SQTIHQWPATLVQPVGSPLSLECTVEGTSNPNLYWYRQAAGRGLQLLFYSVGIGQISSEVPQNLSASRPQDRQFILSSKKLLLSDSGFYLCAWGLAGGFYEQFFGPGTRLTVL.

V is TRBV2 and J is TRBJ2-5, with 10 bases aligning to TRBD2. The CDR3 sequence is 15 residues long. The ends lost 7 bases at V and 5 bases at J; junction bases unmatched: 10. Germline lookup yields CDR1 SNHLY and CDR2 FYNNEI. Here the CDR3 DNA reads TGTGCCAGCAATCTAGCGGGAGAGGTTGGCGAGACCCAGTACTTC. Translation: CASNLAGEVGETQYF.

The V gene is TRBV27, the J gene TRBJ2-4; tentative D call: TRBD1 (5 bases). CDR1 is MNHEY, CDR2 SMNVEV, per germline (reference sequence). This CDR3 is built from 13 residues. Trimming took off 2 bases at V and 7 bases at J, with 9 bases between the two ends. The CDR3 nucleotides read TGTGCCAGCAGTTTAAGGGGTGGTAACATTCAGTACTTC. Translating it yields CASSLRGGNIQYF.

The chain couples TRBV10-3 to TRBJ2-7, with D unclear. The V end lost 5 bases, the J end lost 3 bases, and 26 bases lay between the germline ends. The CDR3 consists of 18 residues. In germline, CDR1 is ENHRY, CDR2 SYGVKD. This CDR3 reads CAISPGWGQISGSYEQYF. Here the CDR3 DNA reads TGTGCCATCAGTCCCGGGTGGGGTCAAATCTCCGGCAGCTACGAGCAGTACTTC.

The chain links TRBV18 to TRBJ2-7, with TRBD2 matching 8 bases. This CDR3 has 19 amino acids. The V gene's germline CDR1 is KGHSH and CDR2 LQKENI. V lost 5 bases, J lost 0 bases, and 18 bases stayed unmatched. CDR3 region: CASSGSGTSSSSFSYEQYF. The CDR3 bases are TGTGCCAGCTCAGGAAGCGGGACTAGTTCCTCCTCCTTCTCCTACGAGCAGTACTTC.

This chain connects TRBV6-1 to TRBJ2-3; tentatively, D is TRBD1 or TRBD2 (5 bases each). Deletions cut 7 bases from V and 1 base from J, with 12 bases between. Germline CDR1 is MNHNS and CDR2 is SASEGT. The length of the CDR3 is 14 residues. CDR3 amino acids: CASTGAWGTDTQYF. The CDR3 DNA sequence: TGTGCCAGCACCGGGGCCTGGGGCACAGATACGCAGTATTTT.